The 9 T cell receptor beta chains given below trace back to one sample, sequenced in a study of T-cell memory formation after mild COVID-19. A single record per CDR3 protein comes from TCRdb applying MiXCR to the 5' RACE reads. The table shows some 410,000 distinct CDR3 sequences, with less than 25% occurring only once. The sequencing sample was made of PBMCs or a T cell subset sorted from them (not recorded which). These TCRs come from an adult woman who had mild COVID-19 (a few samples of this study predate the infection). Cell type and time point are not known.

This clonotype has only a few counts. V gene TRBV6-5 combines with J gene TRBJ2-2; TRBD1 matches 8 bases. This CDR3 spans 18 amino acids. CDR1 MNHEY and CDR2 SVGAGI come from the germline V gene. Losses at the gene ends were 6 bases for V and 7 bases for J; bases not matched to a gene: 19. The CDR3 DNA sequence: TGTGCCAGCAGCAAATCGGTCGCCGGGGACAGGAGGATCGGGGAGCTGTTTTTT. This sequence encodes CASSKSVAGDRRIGELFF.

This rearrangement joins TRBV6-5 to TRBJ2-5, with unresolved D. V lost 6 bases to trimming and J lost 2 bases, with 4 bases between them. The CDR3 extends over 11 amino acids. From germline, CDR1 is MNHEY and CDR2 SVGAGI. Written as DNA, the CDR3 is TGTGCCAGCAGAGAACAAGAGACCCAGTACTTC. Amino acids: CASREQETQYF.

The rearrangement uses TRBV7-9 and TRBJ1-4; TRBD1 agrees at 10 bases. After removal of 4 bases from V and 10 bases from J, the junction contained 3 bases not matched to a gene. This CDR3 is 13 amino acids long. Germline V gives CDR1 SEHNR, CDR2 FQNEAQ (reference sequence). The DNA for the CDR3 is TGTGCCAGCAGCTGGGACAGGGGATCAAAACTGTTTTTT. Protein sequence: CASSWDRGSKLFF.

V is TRBV24-1 and J is TRBJ2-5, with D perhaps matching TRBD2 (6 bases). Looked up from germline, CDR1 is KGHDR and CDR2 is SFDVKD. This CDR3 contains 17 residues. Trimming removed 5 bases at V and 5 bases at J, with 23 bases between. The CDR3 sequence: CATSVGSRSNLAETQYF. The CDR3 DNA reads TGTGCCACCAGTGTAGGTTCTCGGTCGAACCTAGCGGAGACCCAGTACTTC.

In this sample, this clonotype turned up a few times. The chain recombines TRBV11-2 with TRBJ2-1; 7 bases are a match to TRBD2. CDR3 size: 18 residues. In germline, CDR1 is SGHAT, CDR2 FQNNGV. The junction had 16 bases not matched to a gene; V was cut back by 5 bases and J by 3 bases. CDR3 sequence: CASSNMGTRDYRYNEQFF. The CDR3 DNA is TGTGCCAGCAGCAACATGGGTACCCGGGACTATCGCTACAATGAGCAGTTCTTC.

This clonotype was detected a few times. The chain joins TRBV7-2 to TRBJ1-2; maybe TRBD1 (5 bases). The V gene lost 0 bases and the J gene lost 7 bases, with 9 bases spanning the gap. CDR3 size: 13 residues. The germline CDR1 and CDR2 sequences are SGHTA and FQGNSA. In DNA, the CDR3 is TGTGCCAGCAGCTTAGCGGGGACCGCTGGCTACACCTTC. Its translation: CASSLAGTAGYTF.

The CDR3 sequence is CATQGTDKNTGELFF. Here the CDR3 DNA reads TGTGCCACGCAAGGGACAGACAAGAACACCGGGGAGCTGTTTTTT. This rearrangement joins TRBV24-1 to TRBJ2-2; the match to TRBD1 covers 7 bases. Trimming at V came to 10 bases and at J to 1 base, leaving 8 bases not matched to a gene. The CDR3 covers 15 residues. From germline, CDR1 is KGHDR and CDR2 SFDVKD.

In its sample, this clonotype was seen once. The V call is TRBV7-9, the J call TRBJ1-6, with D maybe TRBD1 (5 bases). The length of the CDR3 is 15 residues. Trimming took off 5 bases at V and 9 bases at J, with 17 bases between the two ends. Germline CDR1 reads SEHNR; CDR2 reads FQNEAQ (reference sequence). CDR3 amino acids: CASSKAGRQFSPLHF. In nucleotides, the CDR3 is TGTGCCAGCAGCAAAGCGGGCCGACAGTTTTCACCCCTCCACTTT.

The table lists this clonotype with a few counts. The rearrangement joins TRBV5-5 to TRBJ2-5; D perhaps matches TRBD1 (6 bases). The germline V gene encodes CDR1 SGHKS and CDR2 YYEKEE (reference sequence). Trimming took 0 bases from V and 1 from J, leaving 16 bases between them. CDR3 size: 17 residues. CDR3 in amino acids: CASSLVFNQGSQETQYF. As DNA, the CDR3 is TGTGCCAGCAGCTTGGTTTTTAACCAGGGGAGCCAAGAGACCCAGTACTTC.